These 9 T cell receptor beta chains originate from one sample sequenced in a study of blood T cell repertoires in COVID-19. The table came from immunoSEQ multiplex PCR; TCRdb's copy has only in-frame clones and leaves some out. The sample has under 250,000 clones, around four fifths seen once; the top ten hold approximately 5.1%. Sequencing was done on a sample of peripheral blood. The receptor source for this set is a woman aged 55-75 years who had recovered from COVID-19.

A single count supports this clone. Possible read error: a much larger clone is one base away. The CDR3 DNA sequence: TGTGCCAGCAGCTCGACGGCGGCCTACGAGCAGTACTTC. It codes for CASSSTAAYEQYF. V is TRBV7-2 and J is TRBJ2-7; no firm D call. The CDR3 has 13 amino acids. Trimming cost V 4 bases and J 2 bases, with 9 bases left between them. Germline loops: CDR1 SGHTA, CDR2 FQGNSA.

V is TRBV6-5 and J is TRBJ1-1; D not resolved. The CDR3 runs to 12 residues. Germline V gives CDR1 MNHEY, CDR2 SVGAGI. V dropped 7 bases and J dropped 4 bases, with 10 bases sitting between them. The CDR3 is CASISPGTEAFF. The CDR3 DNA reads TGTGCCAGCATTTCCCCCGGCACTGAAGCTTTCTTT.

The genes are TRBV7-3 and TRBJ2-3; maybe TRBD2 (6 bases). Germline assignment: CDR1 SGHTA and CDR2 FQGTGA. The ends were cut back, 5 bases at V and 1 base at J, with 19 bases in the middle. The CDR3 extends over 17 amino acids. The CDR3: CASSPGTSLRGTDTQYF. The DNA of the CDR3 is TGTGCCAGCAGCCCAGGGACTTCCCTTAGGGGCACAGATACGCAGTATTTT.

This chain joins TRBV9 and TRBJ2-6; 11 positions match TRBD2. Germline loops: CDR1 SGDLS, CDR2 YYNGEE. The CDR3 totals 17 residues. V lost 2 bases to trimming and J lost 1 base; unmatched junction nucleotides: 2. CDR3 bases: TGTGCCAGCAGCGTGGCTAGCGGGGGGTCTGGGGCCAACGTCCTGACTTTC. Protein: CASSVASGGSGANVLTF.

V gene TRBV5-6 combines with J gene TRBJ1-5; no reliable D call. CDR3 size: 14 residues. V was pared by 0 bases and J by 4 bases, with 8 bases between. Germline lookup yields CDR1 SGHDT and CDR2 YYEEEE. CDR3 region: CASSLGQVNQPQHF. In nucleotides, the CDR3 is TGTGCCAGCAGCTTGGGACAAGTAAATCAGCCCCAGCATTTT.

The J gene is TRBJ1-4, the V gene TRBV29-1; D call uncertain. The V end lost 7 bases, the J end lost 1 base, and 13 bases lay between the germline ends. The V gene's germline CDR1 is SQVTM and CDR2 ANQGSEA. This CDR3 is 14 amino acids long. The CDR3: CSGVSAGTNEKLFF. For the CDR3, the DNA is TGCAGCGGTGTATCTGCAGGAACTAATGAAAAACTGTTTTTT.

The chain recombines TRBV6-5 with TRBJ1-2; TRBD1 agrees at 7 bases. CDR3 length equals 13 residues. CDR1 and CDR2 (germline): MNHEY, SVGAGI. V lost 6 bases to trimming and J lost 6 bases; unmatched junction nucleotides: 7. The DNA for the CDR3 is TGTGCCAGCAGCCTGACAGGGCGGGATGGCTACACCTTC. Protein product: CASSLTGRDGYTF.

The chain is built from TRBV15 and TRBJ2-1; D may be TRBD1 (6 bases). The CDR3 contains 13 residues. Trimming cost V 3 bases and J 5 bases, with 8 bases left between them. Germline CDR1 and CDR2: LNHNV and YYDKDF (reference sequence). CDR3 residues: CATSRDRHNEQFF. CDR3 nucleotide sequence: TGTGCCACCAGCAGGGACAGACACAATGAGCAGTTCTTC. Complete variable domain (other parts from reference TRBV15 and TRBJ2-1): DAMVIQNPRYQVTQFGKPVTLSCSQTLNHNVMYWYQQKSSQAPKLLFHYYDKDFNNEADTPDNFQSRRPNTSFCFLDIRSPGLGDTAMYLCATSRDRHNEQFFGPGTRLTVL.

V is TRBV27 and J is TRBJ2-7, with 7 bases fitting TRBD1. CDR1 is MNHEY, CDR2 SMNVEV, per germline (reference sequence). The trim removed 2 bases at V and 5 bases at J, leaving 6 bases unmatched. CDR3 size: 14 residues. For the CDR3, the DNA is TGTGCCAGCAGTTTAAGTAGCCAGGGGGACGAGCAGTACTTC. This gives the protein CASSLSSQGDEQYF.